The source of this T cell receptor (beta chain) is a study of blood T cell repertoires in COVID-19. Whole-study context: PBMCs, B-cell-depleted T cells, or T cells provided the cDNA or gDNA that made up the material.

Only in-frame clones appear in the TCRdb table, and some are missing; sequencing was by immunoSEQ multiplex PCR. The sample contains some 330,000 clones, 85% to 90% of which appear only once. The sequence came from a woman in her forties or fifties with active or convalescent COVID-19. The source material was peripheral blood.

This CDR3 is CASGPRQGCSGNTIYF. The CDR3 DNA reads as TGTGCTAGTGGTCCCCGACAGGGCTGCTCTGGAAACACCATATATTTT. V and J are TRBV12-5 and TRBJ1-3; 7 nucleotides line up with TRBD1. Germline V gene lookup returns CDR1 LGHNT and CDR2 FRNRAP. After removal of 5 bases from V and 0 bases from J, the junction contained 7 bases not matched to a gene. The CDR3 contains 16 residues.